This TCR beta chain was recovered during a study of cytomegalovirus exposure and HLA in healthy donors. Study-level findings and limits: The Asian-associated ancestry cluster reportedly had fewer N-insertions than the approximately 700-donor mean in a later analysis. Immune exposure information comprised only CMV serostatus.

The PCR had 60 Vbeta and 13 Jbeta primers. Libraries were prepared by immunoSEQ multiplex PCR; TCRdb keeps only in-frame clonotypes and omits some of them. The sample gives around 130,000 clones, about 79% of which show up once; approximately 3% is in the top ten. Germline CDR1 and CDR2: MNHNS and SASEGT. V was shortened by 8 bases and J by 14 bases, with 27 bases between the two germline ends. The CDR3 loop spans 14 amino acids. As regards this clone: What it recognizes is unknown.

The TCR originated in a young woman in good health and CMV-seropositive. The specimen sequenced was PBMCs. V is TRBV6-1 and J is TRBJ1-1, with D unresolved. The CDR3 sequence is CASSSGTTLKLPFF. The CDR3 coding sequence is TGTGCCAGCTCGTCAGGAACAACACTGAAGCTCCCCTTCTTT.